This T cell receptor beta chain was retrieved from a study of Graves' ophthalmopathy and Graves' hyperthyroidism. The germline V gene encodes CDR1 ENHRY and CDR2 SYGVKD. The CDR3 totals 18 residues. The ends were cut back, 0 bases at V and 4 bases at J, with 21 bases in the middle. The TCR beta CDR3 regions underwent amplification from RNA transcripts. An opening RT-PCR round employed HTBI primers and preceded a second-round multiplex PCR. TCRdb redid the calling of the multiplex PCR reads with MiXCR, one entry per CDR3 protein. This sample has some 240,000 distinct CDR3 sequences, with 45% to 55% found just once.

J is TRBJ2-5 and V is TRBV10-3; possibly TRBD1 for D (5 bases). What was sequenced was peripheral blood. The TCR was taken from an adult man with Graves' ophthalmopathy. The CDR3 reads CAISESMGGRVRGETQYF. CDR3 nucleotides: TGTGCCATCAGTGAGTCGATGGGTGGCAGGGTCCGTGGAGAGACCCAGTACTTC.